This T cell receptor (beta chain) was observed in a study of blood T cell repertoires in COVID-19. Seattle's enrolled individuals joined amid active infection and were then monitored longitudinally. From germline, CDR1 is LNHDA and CDR2 SQIVND (reference sequence). Trimming at V came to 3 bases and at J to 4 bases, leaving 3 bases not matched to a gene. CDR3 length: 15 residues. This clone showed up just once. How the authors handled the data: Reference gene primer amplification in the assay estimated nucleated cell counts. Method: immunoSEQ multiplex PCR; TCRdb's copy keeps in-frame clones and lacks some. V and J calls and clone size follow that table, whereas D and trimming were derived from the DNA. Of 150,000 to 200,000 clones listed, roughly 88% are singletons.

The chain combines TRBV19 with TRBJ2-3; the match to TRBD2 covers 11 bases. This receptor was identified in a woman aged 35 to 49 with COVID-19, enrolled during active disease. The sample consisted of peripheral blood. DNA for the CDR3: TGTGCCAGTAGTATTGATAGCGGGGGGGCAGATACGCAGTATTTT. The encoded protein is CASSIDSGGADTQYF. The full variable domain, completed using reference TRBV19 and TRBJ2-3, is DGGITQSPKYLFRKEGQNVTLSCEQNLNHDAMYWYRQDPGQGLRLIYYSQIVNDFQKGDIAEGYSVSREKKESFPLTVTSAQKNPTAFYLCASSIDSGGADTQYFGPGTRLTVL.